The clone carrying this TCR beta chain was seen a few times. What it recognizes is unknown. The source of the sample is a study of shared clonotypes between healthy human individuals. Overall study findings and caveats: Generation probabilities were higher for clonotypes shared across all four sorted-subset donors than for unshared ones. Tissue TCR repertoires likely differ from these blood-only repertoires. Large depth notwithstanding, sorted-subset sequencing proved incomplete by rarefaction.

TCRdb keeps only in-frame clones here, not all; method: immunoSEQ multiplex PCR. The sample shows about 1.5 million clones, over 95% of them seen only once. The V gene lost 8 bases and the J gene lost 0 bases, with 8 bases spanning the gap. The germline CDR1 and CDR2 sequences are LGHNT and FRNRAP. This CDR3 has 13 residues. Division of CD4+ cells produced a CD45RA+ naive subset and a CD45RA-negative memory subset. The rearrangement links TRBV12-5 to TRBJ2-1, with D uncertain. The sequence derives from a man younger than 40 in good health. Sequencing input: naive CD4+ T cells sorted from blood. Regarding subset: CD45RA+ positively selected. CDR3 bases: TGTGCTAGTAGGAGAAGCTCCTACAATGAGCAGTTCTTC. Translation gives CASRRSSYNEQFF.